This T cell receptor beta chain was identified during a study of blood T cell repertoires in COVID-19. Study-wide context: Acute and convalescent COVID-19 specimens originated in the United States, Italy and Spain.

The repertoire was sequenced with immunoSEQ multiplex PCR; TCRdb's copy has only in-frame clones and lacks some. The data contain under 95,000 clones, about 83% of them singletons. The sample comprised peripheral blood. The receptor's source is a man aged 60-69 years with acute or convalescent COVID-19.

For the CDR3, the DNA is TGTGCCAGCAGGACAGGGGGCGGTCAGCCCCAGCATTTT. Encoded protein: CASRTGGGQPQHF. This rearrangement joins TRBV6-5 to TRBJ1-5; 10 bases are a match to TRBD1. V was pared by 6 bases and J by 6 bases, with 2 bases of the junction left unmatched. The CDR3 runs to 13 residues. Germline values: CDR1 MNHEY, CDR2 SVGAGI.